The 29 T cell receptor beta chains given below trace back to one sample, sequenced in a study of PD-L1 blockade in urothelial cancer. Repertoires were generated with immunoSEQ multiplex PCR, while TCRdb's copy carries only in-frame clones and drops some. The sample gives 40,000 to 60,000 clones, about 86% of which show up once; approximately 3% is in the top ten. Sample time point: pretreatment peripheral blood. The sequencing used PBMCs, collected around atezolizumab (anti-PD-L1) treatment. Source of these receptors: a man between 65 and 79 years old with urothelial cancer.

This chain uses TRBV6-5 with TRBJ1-4, with D perhaps matching TRBD1 (6 bases). Germline assignment: CDR1 MNHEY and CDR2 SVGAGI. The CDR3 totals 15 residues. V was trimmed by 6 bases and J by 2 bases, leaving 13 bases between them. The CDR3 region has the DNA TGTGCCAGCAGCCCTCGAGGGGGTACTAATGAAAAACTGTTTTTT. The encoded protein is CASSPRGGTNEKLFF.

This rearrangement joins TRBV28 to TRBJ2-3, with a possible D match to TRBD2 (5 bases). The V gene's germline CDR1 is MDHEN and CDR2 SYDVKM. The V gene lost 5 bases and the J gene lost 8 bases, with 14 bases spanning the gap. The length of the CDR3 is 13 residues. The CDR3 nucleotides read TGTGCCAGCAGTCCAGCCGCCGCGGGTACGCAGTATTTT. This translates into CASSPAAAGTQYF.

The gene calls are TRBV30 and TRBJ2-2; D ambiguous. The germline V and J ends were trimmed by 1 base and 6 bases, with 6 bases remaining between them. The CDR3 runs to 12 residues. From germline, CDR1 is GTSNPN and CDR2 SVGIG (reference sequence). The CDR3 DNA is TGTGCCTGGAGTGCCCGGGCCGGGGAGCTGTTTTTT. Amino acids: CAWSARAGELFF.

This sequence joins TRBV5-1 and TRBJ1-2; a possible D gene is TRBD1 (6 bases). V lost 0 bases, J lost 4 bases, and 13 bases lay in between. In germline, CDR1 is SGHRS, CDR2 YFSETQ. This CDR3 is built from 15 residues. Here the CDR3 reads CASSLGAGAFYGYTF. The CDR3 nucleotides read TGCGCCAGCAGCTTGGGCGCGGGGGCATTCTATGGCTACACCTTC.

This clone was seen only once. The genes are TRBV7-8 and TRBJ2-7; a possible D gene is TRBD1 (7 bases). The germline V gene has CDR1 SGHVS and CDR2 FQNEAQ. Trimming cost V 5 bases and J 1 base, with 12 bases left between them. The CDR3 runs to 14 residues. The CDR3 DNA is TGTGCCAGCAGCCTTCAGGGGGGTTCCTACGAGCAGTACTTC. Its protein product is CASSLQGGSYEQYF.

The chain combines TRBV30 with TRBJ1-2, with a tentative D call TRBD1 (6 bases). CDR1 GTSNPN and CDR2 SVGIG come from the germline V gene (reference sequence). Trimming stripped 1 base from V and 0 bases from J, with 12 bases between. CDR3 length: 15 residues. CDR3 amino acids: CAWSAPYRANYGYTF. The CDR3 DNA reads as TGTGCCTGGAGTGCCCCCTACAGGGCTAACTATGGCTACACCTTC. The complete variable domain, with remaining parts taken from reference TRBV30 and TRBJ1-2, reads SQTIHQWPATLVQPVGSPLSLECTVEGTSNPNLYWYRQAAGRGLQLLFYSVGIGQISSEVPQNLSASRPQDRQFILSSKKLLLSDSGFYLCAWSAPYRANYGYTFGSGTRLTVV.

The chain joins TRBV19 to TRBJ1-1; 8 bases map to TRBD1. Per the germline V gene, CDR1 is LNHDA and CDR2 is SQIVND (reference sequence). CDR3 length equals 16 residues. V trimming: 7 bases; J trimming: 4 bases; junction bases outside the gene matches: 14. The DNA of the CDR3 is TGTGCCAGTACCCCGAGGACAGGGTGGCCGAGCACTGAAGCTTTCTTT. The encoded protein is CASTPRTGWPSTEAFF.

The chain couples TRBV19 to TRBJ1-1; TRBD1 matches at 8 bases. The V gene's germline CDR1 is LNHDA and CDR2 SQIVND (reference sequence). The CDR3 has 14 residues. The ends lost 3 bases at V and 6 bases at J; junction bases unmatched: 6. CDR3 sequence: CASSIQGAKAEAFF. The CDR3 region has the DNA TGTGCCAGTAGTATCCAGGGGGCGAAAGCTGAAGCTTTCTTT.

The rearrangement links TRBV28 to TRBJ1-2; 7 bases map to TRBD1. After removal of 7 bases from V and 4 bases from J, the junction contained 9 bases not matched to a gene. Looked up from germline, CDR1 is MDHEN and CDR2 is SYDVKM. This CDR3 spans 14 amino acids. CDR3 sequence reads: CASTQGELGYGYTF. Written as DNA, the CDR3 is TGTGCCAGCACCCAGGGGGAGCTGGGCTATGGCTACACCTTC.

The V call is TRBV28, the J call TRBJ2-7; D call uncertain. In germline, CDR1 is MDHEN, CDR2 SYDVKM. This CDR3 has 14 residues. V dropped 10 bases and J dropped 7 bases, with 23 bases sitting between them. CDR3 in amino acids: CATRKEVAPREQYF. The CDR3, as DNA: TGTGCCACCCGTAAAGAGGTGGCTCCTCGAGAGCAGTACTTC.

V usage is TRBV28 and J usage is TRBJ1-1; D is undetermined. CDR1 and CDR2 (germline): MDHEN, SYDVKM. The germline V and J ends were trimmed by 2 bases and 5 bases, with 9 bases remaining between them. The CDR3 contains 13 residues. This chain's CDR3 is CASSLGRRTEAFF. CDR3 nucleotide sequence: TGTGCCAGCAGTTTAGGGCGGAGGACTGAAGCTTTCTTT.

The chain has TRBV11-2 and TRBJ2-7; weak D call: TRBD1 (5 bases). Germline lookup yields CDR1 SGHAT and CDR2 FQNNGV. Trimming stripped 0 bases from V and 5 bases from J, with 14 bases between. The CDR3 is made up of 15 amino acids. The CDR3, as DNA: TGTGCCAGCAGCTTAGATCCAGGGTCAGGCAACGAGCAGTACTTC. Translating it yields CASSLDPGSGNEQYF.

Here the CDR3 reads CASSDSRGLNTEAFF. In DNA form, the CDR3 reads TGTGCCAGCAGTGACTCTCGGGGGTTGAACACTGAAGCTTTCTTT. The chain joins TRBV25-1 to TRBJ1-1, with D possibly being TRBD1 (5 bases). CDR3 size: 15 residues. Trimming pared 3 bases from V and 0 bases from J, leaving 11 bases between. Germline V gene sequence: CDR1 MGHDK, CDR2 SYGVNS.

V gene TRBV5-1 combines with J gene TRBJ2-7; no definite D call. Germline CDR1 is SGHRS and CDR2 is YFSETQ. The CDR3 covers 13 residues. Trimming pared 5 bases from V and 0 bases from J, leaving 9 bases between. The CDR3 DNA follows: TGCGCCAGCAGACCGACGGGCTCCTACGAGCAGTACTTC. Protein: CASRPTGSYEQYF.

The gene calls are TRBV29-1 and TRBJ1-2; 12 bases align to TRBD1. Germline trimming cut 7 bases from V and 8 bases from J; bases unmatched to any gene: 11. This CDR3 has 14 residues. From germline, CDR1 is SQVTM and CDR2 ANQGSEA. DNA of the CDR3: TGCAGCGCAACCGGGACAGGGGGCAGTCGGGGCTACACCTTC. Encoded protein: CSATGTGGSRGYTF.

This clone was observed once. The chain uses TRBV27 and TRBJ1-4; possibly TRBD1 for D (5 bases). Germline V gene lookup returns CDR1 MNHEY and CDR2 SMNVEV (reference sequence). Trimming took off 0 bases at V and 7 bases at J, with 12 bases between the two ends. The CDR3 loop spans 15 amino acids. The CDR3 is CASSLSRQGSEKLFF. Written as DNA, the CDR3 is TGTGCCAGCAGTTTATCGAGGCAGGGAAGTGAAAAACTGTTTTTT.

The chain carries TRBV7-3 and TRBJ2-2; D not resolved. The CDR3 is made up of 13 amino acids. The V gene lost 3 bases and the J gene lost 8 bases, with 10 bases spanning the gap. The germline V gene has CDR1 SGHTA and CDR2 FQGTGA. The CDR3 bases are TGTGCCAGCAGCTTGTCGAGGAATGGGGAGCTGTTTTTT. It translates to CASSLSRNGELFF.

The chain combines TRBV4-2 with TRBJ1-4; D remains ambiguous. Germline V gene data show CDR1 as LGHNA and CDR2 as YNFKEQ. This CDR3 comprises 16 residues. The germline V and J ends were trimmed by 0 bases and 1 base, with 9 bases remaining between them. The CDR3 here is CASSQEVQKTNEKLFF. CDR3 coding DNA: TGTGCCAGCAGCCAAGAGGTGCAGAAAACTAATGAAAAACTGTTTTTT.

This chain joins TRBV29-1 and TRBJ1-1, with D tentatively TRBD1 (5 bases). The CDR3 spans 14 residues. The ends were cut back, 2 bases at V and 1 base at J, with 11 bases in the middle. Germline V CDR1 and CDR2: SQVTM, ANQGSEA. The DNA for the CDR3 is TGCAGCGTTGAAATTGGGCAGGGGAACACTGAAGCTTTCTTT. This sequence encodes CSVEIGQGNTEAFF. The full variable domain, its missing parts supplied by reference TRBV29-1 and TRBJ1-1, is SAVISQKPSRDICQRGTSLTIQCQVDSQVTMMFWYRQQPGQSLTLIATANQGSEATYESGFVIDKFPISRPNLTFSTLTVSNMSPEDSSIYLCSVEIGQGNTEAFFGQGTRLTVV.

The gene calls are TRBV7-8 and TRBJ1-2; the match to TRBD1 covers 9 bases. The CDR3 extends over 14 amino acids. Germline loops: CDR1 SGHVS, CDR2 FQNEAQ. V shed 5 bases and J 4 bases; nucleotides not matched to a gene: 5. CDR3 sequence: CASSPGQGPYGYTF. The CDR3 bases are TGTGCCAGCAGCCCCGGACAGGGGCCCTATGGCTACACCTTC.

V and J are TRBV5-1 and TRBJ2-2; the D gene is possibly TRBD1 (6 bases). V lost 1 base, J lost 1 base, and 8 bases lay in between. This CDR3 is built from 15 residues. The germline V gene encodes CDR1 SGHRS and CDR2 YFSETQ. The CDR3 spells CASSLLQGNTGELFF. The CDR3 DNA reads TGCGCCAGCAGCTTGTTACAGGGGAACACCGGGGAGCTGTTTTTT.

The chain is built from TRBV5-4 and TRBJ2-7, with TRBD2 identical over 8 bases. Trimming cost V 4 bases and J 3 bases; bases outside gene matches: 9. This CDR3 region has 15 residues. Germline V gene sequence: CDR1 SGHNT, CDR2 YYREEE (reference sequence). This CDR3 reads CASSASAGADYEQYF. DNA of the CDR3: TGTGCCAGCAGCGCTTCAGCGGGAGCGGACTACGAGCAGTACTTC. Full variable domain (outside the CDR3, taken from reference TRBV5-4 and TRBJ2-7): ETGVTQSPTHLIKTRGQQVTLRCSSQSGHNTVSWYQQALGQGPQFIFQYYREEENGRGNFPPRFSGLQFPNYSSELNVNALELDDSALYLCASSASAGADYEQYFGPGTRLTVT.

V usage is TRBV23-1 and J usage is TRBJ2-7; D remains unclear. TRBV23-1 is labeled an ORF, and its function is uncertain. The CDR3 runs 14 residues. V shed 10 bases and J shed 0 bases, with 16 bases lying between them. The CDR3 reads CATSPPESSYEQYF. The CDR3 DNA reads TGCGCCACCTCTCCCCCGGAGAGCTCCTACGAGCAGTACTTC.

The V and J genes are TRBV10-3 and TRBJ1-4, with 10 bases identical to TRBD1. V was clipped by 4 bases and J by 8 bases; unmatched bases: 1. Germline values: CDR1 ENHRY, CDR2 SYGVKD. The CDR3 runs 13 residues. CDR3 sequence reads: CAISGDRGEKLFF. The DNA of the CDR3 is TGTGCCATCAGTGGGGACAGGGGCGAAAAACTGTTTTTT.

V usage is TRBV5-1 and J usage is TRBJ1-4; TRBD1 matches 7 bases. CDR3 length: 14 amino acids. Trimming took 0 bases from V and 8 from J; bases not matched to a gene: 4. Per germline, CDR1 SGHRS and CDR2 YFSETQ. Here the CDR3 DNA reads TGCGCCAGCAGCTTGGAGGGGGCAGAGGAAAAACTGTTTTTT. Encoded protein: CASSLEGAEEKLFF.

V and J are TRBV29-1 and TRBJ1-1, with 8 bases identical to TRBD1. The CDR3 has 15 amino acids. The V segment lost 4 bases and the J segment 4 bases; nucleotides outside the gene matches: 11. Germline assignment: CDR1 SQVTM and CDR2 ANQGSEA. CDR3 in DNA: TGCAGCGTTGGGGGTCTACAGGGGGGTGGCACTGAAGCTTTCTTT. Its translation: CSVGGLQGGGTEAFF.

The genes are TRBV2 and TRBJ2-2, with D maybe TRBD2 (5 bases). The CDR3 is 13 residues long. Deletions cut 8 bases from V and 6 bases from J, with 13 bases between. CDR1 is SNHLY, CDR2 FYNNEI, per germline. CDR3 protein: CASSGDGAGELFF. The CDR3 nucleotides are TGTGCCAGCTCCGGGGATGGGGCCGGGGAGCTGTTTTTT.

The rearrangement joins TRBV5-1 to TRBJ2-5; D might be TRBD1 (5 bases). V dropped 4 bases and J dropped 1 base, with 11 bases sitting between them. The length of the CDR3 is 14 residues. Germline loops: CDR1 SGHRS, CDR2 YFSETQ. Here the CDR3 DNA reads TGCGCCAGCAGCCCGGACAAATCCCAAGAGACCCAGTACTTC. Residues: CASSPDKSQETQYF.

This rearrangement joins TRBV6-1 to TRBJ2-3; a weak D match, TRBD2 (5 bases). The germline gives CDR1 MNHNS, CDR2 SASEGT. V was shortened by 10 bases and J by 6 bases, with 17 bases between the two germline ends. The CDR3 spans 13 residues. The DNA of the CDR3 is TGTGCCACCCCGCTAGCTGCTTCGGATACGCAGTATTTT. This codes for CATPLAASDTQYF.